Listed below are T cell receptor beta chains from one sample, sequenced in a study of a mutant IDH1 vaccine in newly diagnosed glioma. Their specific antigens are unknown. Profiling relied on immunoSEQ multiplex PCR, and the TCRdb table lists in-frame clones only, not all of them. The sample holds about 27,000 clones, 65% to 85% seen once. Sequenced material: PBMCs, taken from a glioma patient whose treatment included an IDH1 peptide vaccine. These receptors all stem from a man aged 40-49 years with glioma. The CDR3 runs from the conserved cysteine through the conserved F or W. A D gene is named only where the DNA matches it firmly. Size is stated for part of the rows, as once, few or many counts, or as a class when the clone is expanded.

clone_size d_call j_call v_call cdr3_aa cdr3_nt
once NA TRBJ1-4 TRBV19 CASRIGGSNEKLFF TGTGCCAGTAGGATTGGGGGATCTAATGAAAAACTGTTTTTT
NA NA TRBJ1-5 TRBV6-5 CASSDRTNQPQHF TGTGCCAGCAGTGACAGAACCAATCAGCCCCAGCATTTT
NA TRBD2 TRBJ2-1 TRBV7-6 CASSISGTTNEQFF TGTGCCAGCAGCATCTCCGGGACTACCAATGAGCAGTTCTTC
NA NA TRBJ2-2 TRBV7-8 CASSEAGGTGELFF TGTGCCAGCAGCGAAGCTGGGGGGACCGGGGAGCTGTTTTTT
few NA TRBJ2-2 TRBV11-3 CASSLDSANGELFF TGTGCCAGCAGCTTAGATTCGGCCAACGGGGAGCTGTTTTTT
NA NA TRBJ1-2 TRBV28 CASSLFGGMAGSDGYGYTF TGTGCCAGCAGTTTATTTGGCGGGATGGCGGGATCTGACGGCTATGGCTACACCTTC
NA NA TRBJ2-1 TRBV19 CASSIGGRGHEQFF TGTGCCAGTAGTATAGGAGGGAGAGGTCATGAGCAGTTCTTC
once TRBD1 TRBJ2-2 TRBV6-6 CAGQTTGRAGELFF TGTGCCGGCCAGACGACAGGGCGGGCCGGGGAGCTGTTTTTT
NA NA TRBJ1-1 TRBV7-6 CASSRDGLNTEAFF TGTGCCAGCAGTAGGGACGGCCTGAACACTGAAGCTTTCTTT
NA NA TRBJ1-2 TRBV20-1 CSARTAYGYTF TGCAGCGCTAGGACAGCATATGGCTACACCTTC
NA TRBD1 TRBJ1-5 TRBV7-8 CASAGNGILGQGNQPQHF TGTGCCAGCGCGGGTAACGGAATTCTAGGACAGGGCAATCAGCCCCAGCATTTT
few NA TRBJ2-1 TRBV7-9 CASRLAASEYNEQFF TGTGCCAGCAGACTTGCGGCTAGCGAGTACAATGAGCAGTTCTTC
NA NA TRBJ1-2 TRBV5-6 CASSWTDDNYGYTF TGTGCCAGCAGCTGGACCGACGATAACTATGGCTACACCTTC
NA NA TRBJ2-1 TRBV2 CASSPNLYNEQFF TGTGCCAGCAGTCCAAACCTATACAATGAGCAGTTCTTC
medium-sized TRBD2 TRBJ2-2 TRBV2 CASRERAGDATGELFF TGTGCCAGCAGGGAGAGAGCGGGAGATGCCACCGGGGAGCTGTTTTTT
NA TRBD2 TRBJ2-7 TRBV15 CATSRDGLAAGYEQYF TGTGCCACCAGCAGAGATGGACTAGCGGCAGGCTACGAGCAGTACTTC
NA NA TRBJ1-2 TRBV5-1 CASSLGTVQANYGYTF TGCGCCAGCAGCTTGGGGACAGTCCAAGCTAACTATGGCTACACCTTC
few NA TRBJ2-3 TRBV7-9 CASSVGSDADTQYF TGTGCCAGCAGCGTTGGTAGCGATGCAGATACGCAGTATTTT
NA NA TRBJ1-3 TRBV18 CASSPPGLVAGNTIYF TGTGCCAGCTCACCACCTGGGCTGGTTGCTGGAAACACCATATATTTT
NA NA TRBJ2-3 TRBV5-4 CASRSGTLEVDTQYF TGTGCCAGCAGGTCGGGCACACTTGAGGTAGATACGCAGTATTTT
NA NA TRBJ1-3 TRBV11-3 CASRRDRYSGNTIYF TGTGCCAGCAGACGGGACCGGTACTCTGGAAACACCATATATTTT
NA TRBD1 TRBJ1-1 TRBV18 CASSPPLVRTGEMNTEAFF TGTGCCAGCTCACCACCTTTAGTGAGGACAGGGGAAATGAACACTGAAGCTTTCTTT
once TRBD1 TRBJ1-4 TRBV7-8 CASSQQGVNEKLFF TGTGCCAGCAGCCAACAGGGGGTAAATGAAAAACTGTTTTTT
NA NA TRBJ1-1 TRBV4-1 CASSLNRVVQTEAFF TGCGCCAGCAGCCTAAACAGGGTTGTTCAAACTGAAGCTTTCTTT
NA NA TRBJ2-1 TRBV4-3 CASSRGRKGEQFF TGCGCCAGCAGCCGGGGCCGTAAGGGTGAGCAGTTCTTC
NA NA TRBJ1-1 TRBV15 CATSRDYTNTEAFF TGTGCCACCAGCAGAGATTATACGAACACTGAAGCTTTCTTT
NA NA TRBJ2-1 TRBV5-6 CASSFNVIYNEQFF TGTGCCAGCAGCTTCAATGTGATCTACAATGAGCAGTTCTTC
NA NA TRBJ1-1 TRBV6-1 CASRVGDTEAFF TGTGCCAGCCGGGTGGGGGACACTGAAGCTTTCTTT
NA NA TRBJ1-1 TRBV7-8 CASSRMRPGRTLMNTEAFF TGTGCCAGCAGCAGAATGAGACCCGGGAGAACCCTCATGAACACTGAAGCTTTCTTT
NA NA TRBJ2-7 TRBV2 CASSQTRYGFYEQYF TGTGCCAGCAGCCAAACGAGGTACGGGTTTTACGAGCAGTACTTC
NA TRBD1 TRBJ1-2 TRBV6-1 CASSAITSGTGYGYTF TGTGCCAGCAGTGCCATTACCTCCGGGACAGGGTATGGCTACACCTTC
NA TRBD2 TRBJ2-1 TRBV5-1 CASSWTLTSGSGNEQFF TGCGCCAGCAGCTGGACCCTAACTAGCGGGAGCGGTAATGAGCAGTTCTTC
once NA TRBJ1-2 TRBV5-6 CASSFRPVMANGYTF TGTGCCAGCAGCTTTCGGCCCGTAATGGCCAATGGCTACACCTTC
NA NA TRBJ2-3 TRBV5-1 CASSGEASDPKTDTQYF TGCGCCAGCAGCGGGGAGGCGTCAGACCCTAAAACAGATACGCAGTATTTT
NA NA TRBJ1-3 TRBV5-4 CASSLGGQYSGNTIYF TGTGCCAGCAGCTTAGGCGGACAATACTCTGGAAACACCATATATTTT
few NA TRBJ1-5 TRBV6-5 CASRPIKFNQPQHF TGTGCCAGCAGACCCATAAAGTTCAATCAGCCCCAGCATTTT
NA NA TRBJ2-1 TRBV11-2 CASSSRTFVGGEQFF TGTGCCAGCAGCTCCCGGACTTTTGTGGGTGGGGAGCAGTTCTTC
few NA TRBJ2-5 TRBV6-1 CASSEASTTGETQYF TGTGCCAGCAGTGAAGCGTCGACGACCGGTGAGACCCAGTACTTC
few TRBD1 TRBJ2-7 TRBV4-2 CASSQDLGDSSYEQYF TGTGCCAGCAGCCAAGACCTTGGGGACAGCTCCTACGAGCAGTACTTC
NA NA TRBJ2-7 TRBV6-1 CASSVYQGPTYEQYF TGTGCCAGCAGTGTGTATCAGGGACCGACCTACGAGCAGTACTTC
few NA TRBJ1-1 TRBV29-1 CSVVFLGEAFF TGCAGCGTTGTTTTTCTCGGTGAAGCTTTCTTT
NA NA TRBJ1-5 TRBV27 CASSLRENQPQHF TGTGCCAGCAGTCTCCGGGAGAATCAGCCCCAGCATTTT
NA NA TRBJ2-7 TRBV2 CASSEALTGNTYEQYF TGTGCCAGCAGTGAAGCGCTAACAGGGAATACCTACGAGCAGTACTTC
NA TRBD2 TRBJ2-7 TRBV29-1 CSVFTSGKGHEQYF TGCAGCGTCTTCACTAGCGGGAAAGGTCACGAGCAGTACTTC
NA NA TRBJ2-5 TRBV7-6 CASSLQETQYF TGTGCCAGCAGCTTACAGGAGACCCAGTACTTC
once NA TRBJ2-7 TRBV7-2 CASSLAPSESSYEQYF TGTGCCAGCAGCTTAGCGCCTAGCGAGAGCTCCTACGAGCAGTACTTC
NA NA TRBJ2-2 TRBV4-3 CASSQGVGPGELFF TGCGCCAGCAGCCAGGGAGTGGGACCCGGGGAGCTGTTTTTT
NA TRBD1 TRBJ1-1 TRBV7-6 CASSDIRGQGRTFF TGTGCCAGCAGCGATATCAGGGGACAGGGGAGAACTTTCTTT
NA TRBD1 TRBJ1-5 TRBV19 CASVSTGTGKQPQHF TGTGCCAGTGTTTCAACCGGGACAGGGAAACAGCCCCAGCATTTT
NA NA TRBJ1-5 TRBV29-1 CSVTNSNQPQHF TGCAGCGTCACAAATAGCAATCAGCCCCAGCATTTT
NA TRBD1 TRBJ2-3 TRBV19 CASSIAGTGTSFGLDTQYF TGTGCCAGTAGTATAGCTGGGACAGGAACCTCGTTTGGGTTGGATACGCAGTATTTT
few NA TRBJ2-1 TRBV29-1 CSVDGATGNEQFF TGCAGCGTTGATGGGGCTACGGGGAATGAGCAGTTCTTC
NA TRBD1 TRBJ1-5 TRBV30 CAWRGQPPNSNQPQHF TGTGCCTGGAGGGGACAGCCACCCAATAGCAATCAGCCCCAGCATTTT
NA TRBD1 TRBJ1-5 TRBV10-3 CAISEPGQGAGQPQHF TGTGCCATCAGTGAGCCGGGACAGGGGGCAGGTCAGCCCCAGCATTTT
NA NA TRBJ2-2 TRBV6-1 CASRTVWELFF TGTGCCAGCAGGACGGTTTGGGAGCTGTTTTTT
few NA TRBJ1-3 TRBV2 CASSGGPGNTIYF TGTGCCAGCAGTGGGGGGCCTGGAAACACCATATATTTT
NA NA TRBJ2-1 TRBV7-9 CASMGSEQFF TGTGCCAGCATGGGAAGTGAGCAGTTCTTC
NA NA TRBJ2-1 TRBV6-1 CASERGEQFF TGTGCCAGCGAGCGCGGTGAGCAGTTCTTC
NA TRBD1 TRBJ1-1 TRBV18 CASSPKMTGFTEAFF TGTGCCAGCTCACCCAAAATGACAGGGTTCACTGAAGCTTTCTTT